This T cell receptor (beta chain) was recorded in a study of T cell repertoires in cytomegalovirus infection (dated by TCRdb to between 2018 and 2020). Describing the broader study: Because public TCR beta signatures pointed to carriage of CMV infection together with the matching HLA type, the HLA type of each donor mattered for the analysis. General findings and caveats noted by the study authors: In both this cohort and an independent roughly 400-donor cohort, the cumulative frequency of public TCR beta family members distinguished carriers of CMV infection plus the relevant HLA type. In the ex vivo response, HLA-C-restricted CMV-specific TCR beta clonotypes were dominant, and in two of eight donors the single most frequent clonotype came from this HLA-C-restricted group.

Relative to germline, V is 3 bases shorter and J is 0 bases shorter, with 6 bases between their ends. As encoded in the germline V gene, CDR1 is SQVTM while CDR2 is ANQGSEA. From cysteine to phenylalanine, the CDR3 is 14 amino acids long. Only the CDR3 portion is preserved as DNA: 42 bases, with reading frame beginning at the first base. Instrument on record: Illumina HiSeq 1500. TCRdb reworked the public reads: Q25 trimming with fastp, MiXCR clone assembly, productive beta chains retained. One record per CDR3 amino acid sequence lists the most common genes and DNA. The table for this sample lists 150,000 or so distinct CDR3 sequences; 15% to 20% of them were counted only once. The biggest ten clones account for approximately 18% of the sample. A note on this clonotype: It has no known antigen specificity. Qualities for individual bases were not recorded, and no much larger clone is one base off.

Recombination connected TRBV29-1 to TRBJ2-6; the D gene is possibly TRBD1, with 5 bases matching. This receptor was taken from a human donor in good health (CMV status not recorded). Some clones in this sample may be carry-over from other donors' samples. The sample comprised CD8+ T cells from PBMCs. In nucleotides, the sequence is TGCAGCGTTGAGACAGACTCTGGGGCCAACGTCCTGACTTTC. This codes for CSVETDSGANVLTF.